These T cell receptor beta chains were read from a single sample in a study of T cell repertoires in cytomegalovirus infection. Using its own MiXCR run on the reads, TCRdb lists one record per CDR3 protein. This sample has 150,000 to 200,000 distinct CDR3 sequences, with more than 9% found just once. The sequencing sample was made of PBMCs. The receptor set was obtained from a human donor in good health (CMV status not recorded). Some clones in this sample may be carry-over from other donors' samples. Each CDR3 is given with its conserved first and last residue. Each record gives: V gene, CDR3 length, D gene, J gene, clone size, CDR3 protein, CDR3 DNA. D genes are given only for firm matches. Clone size appears in some rows only: once, few, many, or a class for an expanded clone.

>TRBV28|10|-|TRBJ1-2|few
CACGGYGYTF
TGTGCCTGCGGGGGCTATGGCTACACCTTC
>TRBV6-6|14|-|TRBJ1-2|few
CASSYSARNYGYTF
TGTGCCAGCAGTTACTCGGCCCGAAACTATGGCTACACCTTC
>TRBV12-3/TRBV12-4|12|-|TRBJ1-2|-
CASSLATYGYTF
TGTGCCAGCAGTTTAGCGACCTATGGCTACACCTTC
>TRBV7-2|17|TRBD1|TRBJ1-6|many
CASSFLGSTGGISPLHF
TGTGCCAGCAGCTTCTTAGGATCGACAGGGGGTATTTCACCCCTCCACTTT
>TRBV2|11|-|TRBJ2-1|-
CASIIRLEQFF
TGTGCCAGCATCATAAGACTGGAGCAGTTCTTC
>TRBV5-4|15|TRBD2|TRBJ2-3|many
CASSSGGAGVDTQYF
TGTGCCAGCAGCTCCGGTGGCGCGGGAGTGGATACGCAGTATTTT
>TRBV12-3/TRBV12-4|13|-|TRBJ1-1|many
CASSQTTNTEAFF
TGTGCCAGCAGCCAGACAACGAACACTGAAGCTTTCTTT
>TRBV7-2|14|-|TRBJ2-4|many
CASSLGGGHNIQYF
TGTGCCAGCAGCTTAGGGGGTGGACACAACATTCAGTACTTC
>TRBV6-2/TRBV6-3|13|-|TRBJ1-1|few
CASRWSEFTEAFF
TGTGCCAGCAGATGGTCAGAGTTTACTGAAGCTTTCTTT
>TRBV7-6|16|TRBD2|TRBJ2-1|many
CASSPSGLADLNEQFF
TGTGCCAGCAGCCCATCGGGACTAGCGGACCTCAATGAGCAGTTCTTC
>TRBV29-1|13|TRBD2|TRBJ2-2|few
CSVAGLAGGELFF
TGCAGCGTTGCAGGACTAGCGGGCGGGGAGCTGTTTTTT
>TRBV15|13|-|TRBJ2-2|-
CATSRDQGGELFF
TGTGCCACCAGCAGAGATCAGGGCGGGGAGCTGTTTTTT
>TRBV7-2|16|-|TRBJ1-2|many
CASSLAFSGWHYGYTF
TGTGCCAGCAGCTTAGCATTTTCAGGGTGGCACTATGGCTACACCTTC
>TRBV7-8|14|-|TRBJ1-1|many
CASSLIRDNTEAFF
TGTGCCAGCAGCTTAATTAGAGATAACACTGAAGCTTTCTTT
>TRBV10-3|14|TRBD1|TRBJ1-6|few
CAISGTGDNSPLHF
TGTGCCATCAGTGGGACAGGGGATAATTCACCCCTCCACTTT
>TRBV6-2/TRBV6-3|14|-|TRBJ1-1|many
CASSYSTRNTEAFF
TGTGCCAGCAGTTACTCTACCAGGAACACTGAAGCTTTCTTT
>TRBV5-1|14|-|TRBJ1-1|-
CASSLTTLYTEAFF
TGCGCCAGCAGCTTGACCACATTGTACACTGAAGCTTTCTTT
>TRBV7-2|15|TRBD1|TRBJ1-4|-
CASSCSRGLGEKLFF
TGTGCCAGCAGCTGCTCCAGGGGGCTCGGGGAAAAACTGTTTTTT
>TRBV20-1|15|TRBD1|TRBJ1-4|many
CSARRRTGAREKLFF
TGCAGTGCTAGACGCCGGACAGGGGCGAGGGAAAAACTGTTTTTT
>TRBV25-1|15|-|TRBJ2-7|many
CASSEFPDRTYEQYF
TGTGCCAGCAGTGAATTTCCCGACAGAACCTACGAGCAGTACTTC
>TRBV5-5|13|-|TRBJ2-3|few
CASSLIRSDTQYF
TGTGCCAGCAGCTTGATCCGCTCAGATACGCAGTATTTT
>TRBV5-6|14|-|TRBJ1-2|-
CASSHTRTALDYTF
TGTGCCAGCAGCCACACCCGGACGGCGTTAGACTACACCTTC
>TRBV10-3|17|-|TRBJ1-2|many
CAISQTSGTVPNYGYTF
TGTGCCATCAGCCAAACAAGCGGGACCGTCCCTAACTATGGCTACACCTTC
>TRBV28|15|TRBD1|TRBJ1-2|many
CASSVGQATNYGYTF
TGTGCCAGCAGTGTCGGACAGGCGACTAACTATGGCTACACCTTC
>TRBV7-2|15|-|TRBJ1-3|-
CASSLVRGLGNTIYF
TGTGCCAGCAGCTTAGTGAGGGGCCTCGGAAACACCATATATTTT
>TRBV6-2/TRBV6-3|12|-|TRBJ2-7|many
CASTDLGDEQYF
TGTGCCAGCACCGATCTCGGGGATGAGCAGTACTTC
>TRBV5-4|17|TRBD2|TRBJ2-1|many
CASSRGLAVSSYNEQFF
TGTGCCAGCAGCCGAGGACTAGCCGTTAGCTCCTACAATGAGCAGTTCTTC
>TRBV5-1|14|-|TRBJ2-5|few
CASSLGISWETQYF
TGCGCCAGCAGCTTGGGGATTAGTTGGGAGACCCAGTACTTC
>TRBV7-2|13|-|TRBJ1-2|many
CASSETGYYGYTF
TGTGCCAGCAGCGAAACAGGGTACTATGGCTACACCTTC
>TRBV11-2|13|TRBD2|TRBJ2-1|many
CASSFGLVGEQFF
TGTGCCAGCAGCTTCGGACTAGTAGGAGAGCAGTTCTTC
>TRBV19|14|TRBD2|TRBJ2-1|-
CASSLAGVQHEQFF
TGTGCCAGTAGTCTAGCGGGAGTGCAGCATGAGCAGTTCTTC
>TRBV2|11|-|TRBJ2-2|few
CASRGDGELFF
TGTGCCAGCAGAGGTGACGGGGAGCTGTTTTTT
>TRBV7-2|16|TRBD2|TRBJ2-2|many
CASSLTLAGGTGELFF
TGTGCCAGCAGCTTAACCCTAGCGGGTGGGACCGGGGAGCTGTTTTTT
>TRBV7-2|13|-|TRBJ1-2|many
CASSLAGDYGYTF
TGTGCCAGCAGCTTAGCGGGAGACTATGGCTACACCTTC
>TRBV2|15|-|TRBJ1-2|-
CASIPRGGFLNGYTF
TGTGCCAGCATCCCGAGAGGGGGGTTCCTGAATGGCTACACCTTC
>TRBV2|14|TRBD1|TRBJ2-2|few
CATGGQGGSGELFF
TGTGCCACGGGGGGACAGGGTGGATCCGGGGAGCTGTTTTTT
>TRBV7-6|14|-|TRBJ1-6|many
CASSLNQANSPLHF
TGTGCCAGCAGCTTGAATCAGGCCAATTCACCCCTCCACTTT
>TRBV4-3|15|-|TRBJ2-2|-
CASSQEGGTTGELVF
TGCGCCAGCAGCCAAGAGGGTGGGACAACCGGGGAGCTGGTTTTT
>TRBV6-2/TRBV6-3|17|-|TRBJ1-6|few
CASSLSLRSSYNSPLHF
TGTGCCAGCAGTCTAAGCCTCAGGAGCTCCTATAATTCACCCCTCCACTTT